A selection of T cell receptor beta chains follows, all from one sample in a study of blood T cell repertoires in COVID-19. TCRdb's table, derived via immunoSEQ multiplex PCR, lists solely in-frame clones and lacks some. The table records 100,000 to 150,000 clones, 84% of them present only once. The sequenced sample was peripheral blood. The source is a woman aged 25-40 years who had recovered from COVID-19. CDR3s include the opening cysteine and the closing phenylalanine or tryptophan. A D gene is named only where the DNA matches it firmly. Size is stated for part of the rows, as once, few or many counts, or as a class when the clone is expanded.

TRBV6-2/TRBV6-3,.,TRBJ2-7,TRBD2,CASSSAGEHYEQYF,TGTGCCAGCAGTTCCGCGGGAGAGCACTACGAGCAGTACTTC
TRBV5-4,.,TRBJ1-2,TRBD1,CASSLWQGAGYTF,TGTGCCAGCAGCTTGTGGCAGGGGGCTGGCTACACCTTC
TRBV6-5,.,TRBJ1-1,TRBD1,CASIGGQANTEAFF,TGTGCCAGCATCGGTGGACAGGCGAACACTGAAGCTTTCTTT
TRBV10-1,.,TRBJ2-1,TRBD2,CASSSGSSYNEQFF,TGCGCCAGCAGTAGCGGGAGCTCCTACAATGAGCAGTTCTTC
TRBV6-5,.,TRBJ1-4,.,CASRSGQFNEKLFF,TGTGCCAGCAGAAGCGGACAGTTTAATGAAAAACTGTTTTTT
TRBV9,.,TRBJ2-1,TRBD2,CASSVGGRKDGNEQFF,TGTGCCAGCAGCGTCGGCGGGAGAAAGGATGGAAATGAGCAGTTCTTC
TRBV5-1,.,TRBJ2-7,TRBD2,CASSFGTSLYEQYF,TGCGCCAGCAGCTTCGGGACTAGCCTGTACGAGCAGTACTTC
TRBV4-1,.,TRBJ2-2,.,CASSQATGSGELFF,TGCGCCAGCAGCCAAGCCACAGGTTCCGGGGAGCTGTTTTTT
TRBV7-8,once,TRBJ2-2,.,CASSRGGGNTGELFF,TGTGCCAGCAGCCGAGGGGGGGGCAACACCGGGGAGCTGTTTTTT
TRBV7-2,.,TRBJ2-7,.,CASSPRFSYEQYF,TGTGCCAGCAGCCCGAGGTTCTCCTACGAGCAGTACTTC
TRBV27,.,TRBJ2-5,TRBD1,CASSLTDRVEETQYF,TGTGCCAGCAGTTTAACAGACAGGGTAGAAGAGACCCAGTACTTC
TRBV7-8,.,TRBJ2-2,.,CASSLSRGNTGELFF,TGTGCCAGCAGCTTATCCCGGGGAAACACCGGGGAGCTGTTTTTT
TRBV7-9,once,TRBJ1-2,.,CASSTSDRFIEGYTF,TGTGCCAGCAGCACTTCAGACAGGTTTATAGAAGGCTACACCTTC
TRBV3-1/TRBV3-2,.,TRBJ1-3,.,CASSQQANSGNTIYF,TGTGCCAGCAGCCAACAGGCTAACTCTGGAAACACCATATATTTT
TRBV27,.,TRBJ2-7,TRBD1,CASSLSAGGGEQYF,TGTGCCAGCAGTTTATCCGCAGGGGGCGGTGAGCAGTACTTC
TRBV11-2,once,TRBJ2-1,TRBD2,CASSQGRGGPTYNEQFF,TGTGCCAGCAGTCAGGGGCGCGGGGGGCCCACCTACAATGAGCAGTTCTTC
TRBV24-1,.,TRBJ2-5,.,CATSDFVGTQYF,TGTGCCACCAGTGATTTCGTCGGGACCCAGTACTTC
TRBV11-1,.,TRBJ2-7,TRBD1,CASSLATDRGSEQYF,TGTGCCAGCAGCTTAGCGACGGACAGGGGCAGCGAGCAGTACTTC
TRBV27,.,TRBJ1-1,.,CASSLGTGRGYTEAFF,TGTGCCAGCAGTTTAGGCACAGGGAGGGGGTACACTGAAGCTTTCTTT
TRBV5-1,.,TRBJ2-1,TRBD2,CASSLPASGMGNEQFF,TGCGCCAGCAGCTTGCCGGCTAGCGGGATGGGCAATGAGCAGTTCTTC
TRBV27,.,TRBJ1-1,.,CASTLSKNTEAFF,TGTGCCAGCACCTTGTCTAAGAACACTGAAGCTTTCTTT
TRBV5-4,.,TRBJ1-5,.,CASSRTEAGSNQPQHF,TGTGCCAGCAGCAGGACGGAAGCGGGAAGCAATCAGCCCCAGCATTTT
TRBV11-2,.,TRBJ2-5,.,CASSLVPGQETQYF,TGTGCCAGCAGCTTAGTTCCAGGTCAAGAGACCCAGTACTTC
TRBV11-3,.,TRBJ1-1,TRBD1,CASSSAGTANTEAFF,TGTGCCAGCAGCTCCGCCGGGACAGCGAACACTGAAGCTTTCTTT
TRBV11-3,.,TRBJ2-1,TRBD2,CASSLERGGGDHEQFF,TGTGCCAGCAGTCTAGAGCGGGGGGGCGGTGATCATGAGCAGTTCTTC
TRBV6-2/TRBV6-3,.,TRBJ1-1,TRBD1,CASSYIPGQGANTEAFF,TGTGCCAGCAGTTACATCCCGGGACAGGGAGCGAACACTGAAGCTTTCTTT
TRBV4-1,.,TRBJ1-1,.,CASSQVVIGVDTEAFF,TGCGCCAGCAGCCAAGTTGTAATCGGGGTGGACACTGAAGCTTTCTTT
TRBV2,.,TRBJ2-5,TRBD1,CASGSFRGQGAHQETQYF,TGTGCCAGCGGAAGCTTTAGGGGACAGGGGGCCCACCAAGAGACCCAGTACTTC
TRBV7-9,.,TRBJ2-7,.,CASSLIGGTTYEQYF,TGTGCCAGCAGCTTAATCGGCGGTACTACCTACGAGCAGTACTTC
TRBV3-1/TRBV3-2,.,TRBJ2-6,TRBD1,CASSLTGGAGANVLTF,TGTGCCAGCAGCCTAACAGGGGGCGCTGGGGCCAACGTCCTGACTTTC
TRBV3-1/TRBV3-2,.,TRBJ2-5,.,CASSQRTVETQYF,TGTGCCAGCAGCCAGAGGACAGTGGAGACCCAGTACTTC
TRBV27,.,TRBJ1-2,TRBD1,CASSADRVRGYTF,TGTGCCAGCAGCGCTGACAGGGTACGAGGCTACACCTTC
TRBV7-9,.,TRBJ2-5,TRBD2,CASSLWTSGQETQYF,TGTGCCAGCAGTCTATGGACTAGCGGCCAAGAGACCCAGTACTTC
TRBV12-3/TRBV12-4,.,TRBJ1-3,TRBD1,CASSSQGNTIYF,TGTGCCAGCAGTTCACAGGGGAACACCATATATTTT
TRBV18,.,TRBJ1-3,.,CASSPAGVYSGNTIYF,TGTGCCAGCTCACCGGCAGGGGTTTACTCTGGAAACACCATATATTTT
TRBV3-1/TRBV3-2,.,TRBJ2-5,TRBD2,CASSWTSGAKGETQYF,TGTGCCAGCAGCTGGACTAGCGGGGCTAAAGGGGAGACCCAGTACTTC
TRBV19,.,TRBJ2-7,TRBD2,CASSSRLAGAYEQYF,TGTGCCAGTAGTTCGCGACTAGCGGGGGCCTACGAGCAGTACTTC
TRBV6-5,once,TRBJ2-7,.,CASSRGDREQYF,TGTGCCAGCAGCCGGGGAGATCGCGAGCAGTACTTC
TRBV27,.,TRBJ1-2,.,CASSLSRAGGVYGYTF,TGTGCCAGCAGTTTAAGTAGGGCAGGCGGGGTCTATGGCTACACCTTC
TRBV29-1,.,TRBJ2-7,TRBD1,CSVGRTGDYEQYF,TGCAGCGTGGGAAGGACAGGTGACTACGAGCAGTACTTC
TRBV18,.,TRBJ1-6,.,CASSPSSYNSPLHF,TGTGCCAGCTCACCGAGCTCCTATAATTCACCCCTCCACTTT
TRBV7-9,.,TRBJ1-4,.,CASSPPGEWNEKLFF,TGTGCCAGCAGCCCCCCAGGGGAATGGAATGAAAAACTGTTTTTT
TRBV29-1,.,TRBJ1-1,TRBD1,CSAIRDRGMNTEAFF,TGCAGCGCCATCCGGGACAGAGGTATGAACACTGAAGCTTTCTTT
TRBV3-1/TRBV3-2,few,TRBJ2-2,TRBD2,CASSPRRESTGELFF,TGTGCCAGCAGCCCCCGGCGGGAGAGTACCGGGGAGCTGTTTTTT
TRBV19,.,TRBJ2-5,.,CASSFQGYRETQYF,TGTGCCAGTAGTTTTCAGGGGTATCGGGAGACCCAGTACTTC
TRBV12-3/TRBV12-4,.,TRBJ1-3,.,CASELSGNTIYF,TGTGCCAGCGAACTCTCTGGAAACACCATATATTTT
TRBV2,once,TRBJ2-5,.,CASSKSSGYLETQYF,TGTGCCAGCAGTAAGTCAAGCGGGTATTTGGAGACCCAGTACTTC
TRBV24-1,.,TRBJ2-7,TRBD2,CATSGLGLVGYPKQYF,TGTGCCACCAGTGGGCTAGGACTAGTAGGGTATCCGAAGCAGTACTTC
TRBV29-1,.,TRBJ2-7,.,CSVGESYEQYF,TGCAGCGTTGGGGAGTCCTACGAGCAGTACTTC
TRBV30,.,TRBJ1-4,TRBD1,CAWNKRGQGLGEKLFF,TGTGCCTGGAACAAGAGGGGACAGGGCCTCGGTGAAAAACTGTTTTTT
TRBV7-2,.,TRBJ2-3,.,CASSLEASSTDTQYF,TGTGCCAGCAGCCTCGAAGCTAGTAGCACAGATACGCAGTATTTT
TRBV5-4,few,TRBJ2-7,TRBD2,CASSSGGSGRVSYEQYF,TGTGCCAGCAGCTCGGGGGGTAGCGGGAGGGTTTCCTACGAGCAGTACTTC